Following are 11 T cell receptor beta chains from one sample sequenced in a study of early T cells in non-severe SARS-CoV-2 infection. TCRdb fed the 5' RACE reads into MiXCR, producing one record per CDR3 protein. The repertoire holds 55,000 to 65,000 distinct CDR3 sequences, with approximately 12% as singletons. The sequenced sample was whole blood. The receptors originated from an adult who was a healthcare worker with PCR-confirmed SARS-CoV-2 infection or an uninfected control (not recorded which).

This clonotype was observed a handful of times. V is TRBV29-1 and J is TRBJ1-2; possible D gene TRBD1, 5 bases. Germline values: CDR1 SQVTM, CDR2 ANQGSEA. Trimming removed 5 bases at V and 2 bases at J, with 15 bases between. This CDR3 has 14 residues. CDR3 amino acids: CSVSRDLQNYGYTF. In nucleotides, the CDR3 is TGCAGCGTTAGCCGGGACCTACAGAACTATGGCTACACCTTC.

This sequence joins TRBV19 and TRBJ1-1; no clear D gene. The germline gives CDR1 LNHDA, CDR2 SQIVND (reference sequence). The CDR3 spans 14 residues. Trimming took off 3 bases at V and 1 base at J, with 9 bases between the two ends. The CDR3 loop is CASSMYAANTEAFF. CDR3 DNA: TGTGCCAGTAGTATGTATGCGGCGAACACTGAAGCTTTCTTT.

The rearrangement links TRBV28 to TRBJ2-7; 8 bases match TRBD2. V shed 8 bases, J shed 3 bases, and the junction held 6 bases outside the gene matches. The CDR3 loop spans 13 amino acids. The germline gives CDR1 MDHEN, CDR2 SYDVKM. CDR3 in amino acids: CASQSGSLYEQYF. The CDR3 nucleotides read TGTGCCAGCCAGAGCGGGAGTCTCTACGAGCAGTACTTC.

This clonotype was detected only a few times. The CDR3 sequence is CASSSQRGHYNEQFF. The CDR3 nucleotides read TGTGCCAGCAGCTCTCAGCGGGGTCACTACAATGAGCAGTTCTTC. The chain is built from TRBV11-2 and TRBJ2-1, with 7 bases fitting TRBD2. CDR1 is SGHAT, CDR2 FQNNGV, per germline. The CDR3 has 15 amino acids. V lost 4 bases to trimming and J lost 3 bases; unmatched junction nucleotides: 6.

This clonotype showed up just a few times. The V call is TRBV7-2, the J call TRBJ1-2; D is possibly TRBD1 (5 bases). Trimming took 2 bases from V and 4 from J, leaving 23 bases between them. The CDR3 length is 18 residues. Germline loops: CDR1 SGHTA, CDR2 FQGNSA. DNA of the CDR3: TGTGCCAGCAGCTTATCCCGTTGGGCGTTAGACAGCCTCTATGGCTACACCTTC. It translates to CASSLSRWALDSLYGYTF.

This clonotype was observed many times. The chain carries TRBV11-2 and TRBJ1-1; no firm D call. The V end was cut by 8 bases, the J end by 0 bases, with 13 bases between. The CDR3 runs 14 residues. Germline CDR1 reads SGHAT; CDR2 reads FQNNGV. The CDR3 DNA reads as TGTGCCAGCGCAGAGGGAAGAATGAACACTGAAGCTTTCTTT. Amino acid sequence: CASAEGRMNTEAFF.

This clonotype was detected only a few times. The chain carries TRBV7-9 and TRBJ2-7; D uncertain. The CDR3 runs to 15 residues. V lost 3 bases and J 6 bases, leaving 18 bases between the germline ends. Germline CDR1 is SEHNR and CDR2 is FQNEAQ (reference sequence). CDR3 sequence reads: CASSFSFMGILEQYF. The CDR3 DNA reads TGTGCCAGCAGCTTCTCATTTATGGGGATCCTCGAGCAGTACTTC.

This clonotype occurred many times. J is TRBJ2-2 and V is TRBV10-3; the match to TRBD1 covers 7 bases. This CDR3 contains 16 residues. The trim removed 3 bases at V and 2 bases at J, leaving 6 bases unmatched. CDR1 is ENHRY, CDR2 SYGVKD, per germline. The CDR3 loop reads CAISDSGTANTGELFF. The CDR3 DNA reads TGTGCCATCAGTGACTCCGGGACAGCAAACACCGGGGAGCTGTTTTTT.

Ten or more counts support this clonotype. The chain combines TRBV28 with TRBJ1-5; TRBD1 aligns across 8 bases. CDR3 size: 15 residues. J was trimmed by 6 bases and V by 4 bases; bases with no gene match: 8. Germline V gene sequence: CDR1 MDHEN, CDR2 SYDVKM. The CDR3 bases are TGTGCCAGCAGTTCTATCAGGGGGCTTTCTCAGCCCCAGCATTTT. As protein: CASSSIRGLSQPQHF.

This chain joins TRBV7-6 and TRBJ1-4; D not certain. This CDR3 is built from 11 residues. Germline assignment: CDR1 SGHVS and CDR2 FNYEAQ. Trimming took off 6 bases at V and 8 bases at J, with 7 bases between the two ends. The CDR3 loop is CASRGGEKLFF. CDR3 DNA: TGTGCCAGCAGGGGTGGAGAAAAACTGTTTTTT.

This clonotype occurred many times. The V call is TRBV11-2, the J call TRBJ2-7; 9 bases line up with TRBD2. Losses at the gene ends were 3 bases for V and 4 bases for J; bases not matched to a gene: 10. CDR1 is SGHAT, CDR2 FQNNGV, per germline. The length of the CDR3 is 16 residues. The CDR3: CASSFSAGGPGYEQYF. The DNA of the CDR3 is TGTGCCAGCAGCTTTTCCGCGGGAGGGCCAGGTTACGAGCAGTACTTC.